Listed below are T cell receptor beta chains from one sample, sequenced in a study of blood T cells in healthy people across ages. TCRdb re-called the 5' RACE reads with MiXCR, one entry per CDR3 protein. The sample has more than 800,000 distinct CDR3 sequences, under 55% seen once; the top ten hold 15% to 20%. Specimen: blood. These receptors came from a woman aged 55-69 years in good health. CDR3s include the opening cysteine and the closing phenylalanine or tryptophan. D genes are given only for firm matches. Clone sizes are given selectively: once, few, many, or a class where the clone is expanded.

d_call,j_call,v_call,clone_size,cdr3_aa,cdr3_nt
-,TRBJ2-7,TRBV20-1,-,CRPARGDSYEQYF,TGCAGACCCGCGCGGGGCGACTCCTACGAGCAGTACTTC
-,TRBJ2-7,TRBV3-1,-,CASSQRQGSVDEQYF,TGTGCCAGCAGCCAAAGGCAGGGGTCTGTCGACGAGCAGTACTTC
-,TRBJ1-1,TRBV29-1,-,CSVGELVGENTGAFF,TGCAGCGTTGGGGAATTGGTAGGAGAGAACACTGGAGCTTTCTTT
TRBD1,TRBJ2-6,TRBV5-1,few,CASSSEPTGAKGANVLTF,TGCGCCAGCAGCTCCGAACCTACAGGGGCGAAGGGGGCCAACGTCCTGACTTTC
TRBD2,TRBJ2-1,TRBV28,-,CASSPPGGSSSYNEQFF,TGTGCCAGCAGTCCCCCCGGGGGGTCGAGCTCCTACAATGAGCAGTTCTTC
TRBD1,TRBJ2-1,TRBV4-1,-,CASRALRDRGRSEQFF,TGCGCCAGCAGGGCGCTACGGGACAGGGGGCGCAGTGAGCAGTTCTTC
-,TRBJ1-2,TRBV29-1,few,CSVEDPGTVYGYTF,TGCAGCGTTGAAGATCCAGGGACGGTGTATGGCTACACCTTC
TRBD1,TRBJ2-5,TRBV10-3,-,CAIKRQGQETQYF,TGTGCCATCAAGCGACAGGGCCAAGAGACCCAGTACTTC
-,TRBJ1-2,TRBV7-3,few,CASSPGGAPAYGYTF,TGTGCCAGCAGCCCCGGGGGGGCTCCGGCCTATGGCTACACCTTC
-,TRBJ2-5,TRBV10-2,-,CATQGPFQETQYF,TGCGCCACGCAAGGCCCGTTCCAAGAGACCCAGTACTTC
-,TRBJ2-1,TRBV6-2/TRBV6-3,few,CASSYPLNEQFF,TGTGCCAGCAGTTACCCACTCAATGAGCAGTTCTTC
-,TRBJ2-3,TRBV9,few,CASSAAPQSTDTQYF,TGTGCCAGCAGCGCCGCCCCTCAGAGCACAGATACGCAGTATTTT
-,TRBJ1-4,TRBV28,few,CASSLGHPNEKLFF,TGTGCCAGCAGTTTGGGACATCCTAATGAAAAACTGTTTTTT
-,TRBJ2-1,TRBV11-2,-,CASSLDSVRINEQFF,TGTGCCAGCAGCTTAGATTCTGTACGAATCAATGAGCAGTTCTTC
TRBD2,TRBJ2-1,TRBV15,-,CATSRDVAGGYNEQFF,TGTGCCACCAGCAGGGATGTAGCGGGAGGGTACAATGAGCAGTTCTTC
-,TRBJ2-6,TRBV7-6,few,CASSPTRDAGANVLTF,TGTGCCAGCAGCCCAACTCGGGACGCAGGGGCCAACGTCCTGACTTTC
-,TRBJ2-7,TRBV7-8,-,CASSLAFPGYEQYF,TGTGCCAGCAGCTTAGCCTTCCCGGGGTACGAGCAGTACTTC
-,TRBJ2-7,TRBV9,-,CASSVGSLTYEQYF,TGTGCCAGCAGCGTAGGTAGTCTTACCTACGAGCAGTACTTC
-,TRBJ2-5,TRBV5-4,-,CASSLDAGAETQYF,TGTGCCAGCAGCTTGGACGCGGGGGCCGAGACCCAGTACTTC
-,TRBJ1-5,TRBV20-1,few,CSAPLSGGNQPQHF,TGCAGTGCTCCCCTCTCTGGGGGCAATCAGCCCCAGCATTTT
TRBD2,TRBJ2-7,TRBV4-1,-,CASSQVGAGTKPYEQYF,TGCGCCAGCAGCCAAGTGGGCGCCGGGACTAAACCCTACGAGCAGTACTTC
-,TRBJ2-7,TRBV5-5,few,CASSPEDRRSSEQYF,TGTGCCAGCAGCCCAGAAGACAGGAGGTCCTCGGAGCAGTACTTC
TRBD1,TRBJ2-7,TRBV5-5,-,CASSLTGDSSAEQYF,TGTGCCAGCAGCTTGACCGGGGACAGCTCTGCCGAGCAGTACTTC
TRBD1,TRBJ2-2,TRBV29-1,-,CSAAWDRGATGELFF,TGCAGCGCAGCTTGGGACAGGGGTGCCACCGGGGAGCTGTTTTTT
-,TRBJ2-1,TRBV20-1,-,CSATSGGNYNEQFF,TGCAGTGCTACCTCAGGCGGGAATTACAATGAGCAGTTCTTC
TRBD2,TRBJ2-1,TRBV12-3/TRBV12-4,few,CASSAGRLAGGPSTFPNEQFF,TGTGCCAGCAGCGCGGGACGACTAGCGGGAGGGCCCTCTACGTTCCCGAATGAGCAGTTCTTC
-,TRBJ1-5,TRBV5-8,-,CASSLGRVGDQPQHF,TGTGCCAGCAGCTTGGGCCGAGTGGGGGATCAGCCCCAGCATTTT
TRBD2,TRBJ2-1,TRBV12-3/TRBV12-4,-,CASIGGLAGSSYNEQFF,TGTGCCAGCATCGGTGGACTAGCGGGTAGCTCCTACAATGAGCAGTTCTTC
TRBD2,TRBJ2-1,TRBV2,-,CASSDSGRGNEQFF,TGTGCCAGCAGTGACAGCGGGAGAGGAAATGAGCAGTTCTTC
TRBD1,TRBJ2-4,TRBV12-5,once,CASGAGGSYNEQYF,TGTGCTAGTGGTGCAGGGGGCTCCTACAATGAGCAGTACTTC
TRBD2,TRBJ2-5,TRBV7-9,-,CASSFASGRFQETQYF,TGTGCCAGCAGTTTTGCATCCGGGAGGTTCCAGGAGACCCAGTACTTC
TRBD2,TRBJ2-1,TRBV20-1,few,CSARGLRGGRAVEQFF,TGCAGTGCTAGAGGCTTAAGGGGCGGGAGGGCCGTAGAGCAGTTCTTC
-,TRBJ2-7,TRBV7-8,-,CASSLREAGEQYF,TGTGCCAGCAGCTTAAGGGAGGCGGGGGAGCAGTACTTC
-,TRBJ2-7,TRBV10-3,few,CAISASGLAYF,TGTGCCATCAGTGCCTCGGGACTCGCGTACTTC
-,TRBJ2-1,TRBV7-9,-,CASSFATFGNYNEQFF,TGTGCCAGCAGCTTTGCGACGTTCGGGAACTACAATGAGCAGTTCTTC
-,TRBJ2-3,TRBV7-2,-,CASSLGGGQGLGQYF,TGTGCCAGCAGCTTAGGAGGAGGGCAAGGCCTTGGGCAGTATTTT
TRBD1,TRBJ2-7,TRBV27,-,CASTLSGTGGDEQYF,TGTGCCAGCACCCTGTCCGGGACAGGGGGCGACGAGCAGTACTTC
-,TRBJ2-3,TRBV21-1,-,CAFTPRGIADTQYF,TGTGCCTTCACCCCCCGGGGCATAGCAGATACGCAGTATTTT
-,TRBJ2-7,TRBV7-9,few,CASSLRPGYEQYF,TGTGCCAGCAGCTTAAGGCCTGGATACGAGCAGTACTTC
TRBD2,TRBJ2-1,TRBV20-1,-,CSVDTGGLAGGNNGQFF,TGCAGTGTTGATACAGGGGGACTAGCGGGAGGGAACAATGGGCAGTTCTTC
TRBD1,TRBJ1-1,TRBV30,-,CAWSTGANTEAFF,TGTGCCTGGAGTACAGGGGCGAACACTGAAGCTTTCTTT
TRBD1,TRBJ2-1,TRBV7-8,few,CASSLLQGVIEQFF,TGTGCCAGCAGCTTATTGCAGGGGGTAATTGAGCAGTTCTTC
-,TRBJ1-4,TRBV25-1,-,CASSVNKKLIF,TGTGCCAGCAGTGTCAATAAAAAACTGATTTTT
-,TRBJ2-7,TRBV27,-,CASSPEKGIPSTYEQYF,TGTGCCAGCAGCCCCGAGAAGGGCATACCTTCAACCTACGAGCAGTACTTC
TRBD2,TRBJ2-3,TRBV20-1,-,CSAVRLAVSTDTQYF,TGCAGTGCTGTCCGACTAGCGGTTAGCACAGATACGCAGTATTTT
TRBD2,TRBJ2-1,TRBV28,-,CASSLSASGSYEQFF,TGTGCCAGCAGTTTATCGGCTAGCGGGAGCTACGAGCAGTTCTTC
-,TRBJ2-3,TRBV7-9,few,CASRTRHSTDTQYF,TGTGCCAGCAGAACACGACATAGTACAGATACGCAGTATTTT